These T cell receptor beta chains were read from a single sample in a study of vaccination effects on CD4 cells after COVID-19. Sequencing used immunoSEQ multiplex PCR; TCRdb keeps in-frame clones, though not all of them. The sample has about 45,000 clones; roughly 72% are singletons. The antigens for these receptors are not known. The source material was CD4+ T cells from PBMCs cultured without peptide, sampled after COVID-19 vaccination. The receptors derive from a human donor who received a COVID-19 vaccine. Each CDR3 is given without its conserved first and last residue.

j_call v_call cdr3_length cdr3_aa
TRBJ2-2 TRBV2 12 ASNGRATTGELF
TRBJ1-2 TRBV6-5 13 ASSYSSRFGYGYT
TRBJ2-3 TRBV27 10 ASRGITDTQY
TRBJ1-1 TRBV30 13 AWSVLRGRNTEAF
TRBJ1-1 TRBV9 12 ASSVGTLNTEAF
TRBJ2-7 TRBV2 10 ASSDNGYEQY
TRBJ2-7 TRBV6-4 11 ASSVRDPYEQY
TRBJ2-3 TRBV5-5 15 ASSLKTGALATDTQY
TRBJ2-7 TRBV18 13 ASSGGRTGFGEQY
TRBJ2-1 TRBV11-3 15 ASSLGLAGGSYNEQF
TRBJ2-5 TRBV5-1 13 ASSLRLDRVETQY
TRBJ1-6 TRBV7-9 12 ASSPQGARSPLH
TRBJ1-2 TRBV6-1 16 ASSAYLPPGQGGFGYT
TRBJ2-2 TRBV19 12 ATFRDTRTGELF
TRBJ2-5 TRBV20-1 9 SASGTPPQY
TRBJ1-2 TRBV18 11 ASSFQAAGGYT
TRBJ2-7 TRBV6-6 13 ASSYSMGRSGEQY
TRBJ1-2 TRBV29-1 11 SVTDRGNYGYT
TRBJ2-7 TRBV10-3 15 AIRRAPLLKGDYEQY
TRBJ1-5 TRBV7-2 12 ASSLWVSNQPQH
TRBJ2-3 TRBV2 12 ASRGGRGTDTQY
TRBJ1-2 TRBV15 15 ATSRAGTGGIGYGYT
TRBJ1-5 TRBV30 15 AWRSSLGTGKNQPQH
TRBJ1-5 TRBV6-6 11 ASKAGGNQPQH
TRBJ2-5 TRBV19 11 ASKQGTQETQY
TRBJ1-3 TRBV4-1 13 ASRSAISSGNTIY
TRBJ2-3 TRBV21-1 15 ASSKASSGSSTDTQY
TRBJ2-3 TRBV7-9 13 ARGLAGEGTDTQY
TRBJ1-1 TRBV6-5 12 ASSPGTVYTEAF